This T cell receptor beta chain is from a study of T cells in Graves' hyperthyroidism and ophthalmopathy. This clonotype was counted ten times or more. TCR beta CDR3 regions were amplified from RNA transcripts. The HTBI primer set served for first-round RT-PCR of the TCR CDR3. TCRdb re-analysed the multiplex PCR reads in MiXCR, keeping a single row per CDR3 protein. The sample shows approximately 590,000 distinct CDR3 sequences, roughly 14% of them seen only once. This receptor was taken from a woman aged 30 to 39 with Graves' hyperthyroidism. The sequencing input was blood.

Here the CDR3 DNA reads TGTGCCAGCAGTGAACATGGCGGTAGATGGGAGCAGTACTTC. Residues: CASSEHGGRWEQYF. The rearrangement joins TRBV6-1 to TRBJ2-7; no clear D. Trimming pared 2 bases from V and 7 bases from J, leaving 15 bases between. Germline assignment: CDR1 MNHNS and CDR2 SASEGT. The CDR3 is made up of 14 amino acids.